What follows is one TCR beta chain and its context. The CDR3 extends over 14 amino acids. V lost 5 bases and J lost 12; bases outside the gene matches: 12. CDR1 LNHDA and CDR2 SQIVND come from the germline V gene (reference sequence). The entry originates in a study of T cell changes during pregnancy in multiple sclerosis. Produced via immunoSEQ multiplex PCR; TCRdb's table is partial and in-frame only. The sample has tens of thousands of clones, nearly 90% seen once; the top ten hold approximately 0.5%. This clonotype was sampled from a female donor with multiple sclerosis, enrolled in a pregnancy study. Specimen: CD4+ T cells from peripheral blood mononuclear cells, collected in the second trimester of pregnancy. The genes are TRBV19 and TRBJ2-2; 7 nucleotides agree with TRBD1. This CDR3 is CASSPPGQTLQLFF. The CDR3 DNA is TGTGCCAGTAGTCCCCCGGGACAGACATTACAGCTGTTTTTT.